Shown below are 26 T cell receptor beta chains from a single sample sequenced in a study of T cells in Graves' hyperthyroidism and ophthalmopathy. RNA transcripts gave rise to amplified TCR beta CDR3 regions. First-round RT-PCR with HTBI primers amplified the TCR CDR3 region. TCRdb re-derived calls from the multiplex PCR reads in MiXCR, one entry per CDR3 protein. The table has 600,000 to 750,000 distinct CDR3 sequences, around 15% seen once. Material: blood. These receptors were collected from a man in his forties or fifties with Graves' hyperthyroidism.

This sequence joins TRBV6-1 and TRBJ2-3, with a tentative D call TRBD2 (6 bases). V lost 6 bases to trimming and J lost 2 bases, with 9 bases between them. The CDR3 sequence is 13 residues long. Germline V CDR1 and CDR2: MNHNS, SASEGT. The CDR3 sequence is CASRRDDTDTQYF. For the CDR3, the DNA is TGTGCCAGCAGGCGGGATGACACAGATACGCAGTATTTT.

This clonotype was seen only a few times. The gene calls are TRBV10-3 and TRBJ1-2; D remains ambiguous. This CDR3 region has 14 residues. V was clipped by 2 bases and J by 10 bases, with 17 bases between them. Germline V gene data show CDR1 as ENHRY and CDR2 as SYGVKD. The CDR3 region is CAISEGRFRVDYTF. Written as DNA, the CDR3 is TGTGCCATCAGTGAGGGGAGATTTAGGGTTGACTACACCTTC.

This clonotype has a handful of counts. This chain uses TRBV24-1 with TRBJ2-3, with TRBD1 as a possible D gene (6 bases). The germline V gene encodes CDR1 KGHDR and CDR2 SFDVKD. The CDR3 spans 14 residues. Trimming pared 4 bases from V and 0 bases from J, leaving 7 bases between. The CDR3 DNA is TGTGCCACCAGTGAAGGGGGAAGCACAGATACGCAGTATTTT. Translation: CATSEGGSTDTQYF.

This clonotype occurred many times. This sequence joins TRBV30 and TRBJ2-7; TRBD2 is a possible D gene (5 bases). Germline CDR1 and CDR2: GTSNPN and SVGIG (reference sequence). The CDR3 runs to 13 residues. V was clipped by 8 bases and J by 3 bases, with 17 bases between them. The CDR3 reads CALVGGRGYEQYF. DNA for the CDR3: TGTGCCCTCGTGGGTGGGAGAGGCTACGAGCAGTACTTC.

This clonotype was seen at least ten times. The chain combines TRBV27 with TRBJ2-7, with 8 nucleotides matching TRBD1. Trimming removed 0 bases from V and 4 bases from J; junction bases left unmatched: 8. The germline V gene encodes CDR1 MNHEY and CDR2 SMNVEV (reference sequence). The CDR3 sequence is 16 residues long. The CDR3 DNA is TGTGCCAGCAGTTTATCGGGGGCAGGGGGCGGGTACGAGCAGTACTTC. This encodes CASSLSGAGGGYEQYF.

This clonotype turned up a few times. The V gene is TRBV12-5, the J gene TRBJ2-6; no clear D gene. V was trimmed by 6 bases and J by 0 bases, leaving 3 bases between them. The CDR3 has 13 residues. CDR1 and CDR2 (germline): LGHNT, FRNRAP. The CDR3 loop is CASGTSGANVLTF. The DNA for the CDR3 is TGTGCTAGTGGCACCTCTGGGGCCAACGTCCTGACTTTC. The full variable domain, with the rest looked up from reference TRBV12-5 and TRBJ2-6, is DARVTQTPRHKVTEMGQEVTMRCQPILGHNTVFWYRQTMMQGLELLAYFRNRAPLDDSGMPKDRFSAEMPDATLATLKIQPSEPRDSAVYFCASGTSGANVLTFGAGSRLTVL.

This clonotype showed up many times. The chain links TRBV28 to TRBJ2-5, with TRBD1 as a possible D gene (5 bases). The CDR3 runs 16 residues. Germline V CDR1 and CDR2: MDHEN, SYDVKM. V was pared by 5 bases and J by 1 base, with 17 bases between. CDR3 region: CASSGFRTNAQETQYF. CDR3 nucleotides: TGTGCCAGCAGTGGTTTTAGGACAAACGCCCAAGAGACCCAGTACTTC.

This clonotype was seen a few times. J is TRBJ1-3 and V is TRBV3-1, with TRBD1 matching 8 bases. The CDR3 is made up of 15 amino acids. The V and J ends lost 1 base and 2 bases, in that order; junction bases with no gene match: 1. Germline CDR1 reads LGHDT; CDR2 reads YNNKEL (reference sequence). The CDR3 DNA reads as TGTGCCAGCAGCCAAGGACAGGGGCCTGGAAACACCATATATTTT. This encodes CASSQGQGPGNTIYF.

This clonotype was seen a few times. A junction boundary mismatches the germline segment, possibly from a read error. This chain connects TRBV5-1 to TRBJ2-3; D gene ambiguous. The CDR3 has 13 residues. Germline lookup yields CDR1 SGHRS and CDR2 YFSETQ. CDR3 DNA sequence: TGCGCCAGCAAACTCACGAGCAAAGATACGCAGTATTTT. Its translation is CASKLTSKDTQYF.

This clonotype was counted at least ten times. CDR3 in DNA: TGTGCCAGCAGTTTATCGGTCCTAGCCAAAAACATTCAGTACTTC. As protein: CASSLSVLAKNIQYF. The V call is TRBV27, the J call TRBJ2-4; D call uncertain. Germline CDR1 reads MNHEY; CDR2 reads SMNVEV (reference sequence). Between the trimmed V and J ends, which lost 0 bases and 0 bases, there was a span of 6 bases. The CDR3 has 15 residues.

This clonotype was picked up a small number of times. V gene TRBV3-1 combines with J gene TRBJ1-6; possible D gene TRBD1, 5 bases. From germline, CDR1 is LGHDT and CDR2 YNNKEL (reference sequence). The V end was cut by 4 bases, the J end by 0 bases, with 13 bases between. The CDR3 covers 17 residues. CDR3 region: CASSPRDGVSYNSPLHF. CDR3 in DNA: TGTGCCAGCAGCCCCCGGGACGGAGTCTCCTATAATTCACCCCTCCACTTT.

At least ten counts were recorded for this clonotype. The CDR3 coding sequence is TGTGCCTGGAGTAACCGAGACAGGGGTTCTCAGCCCCAGCATTTT. Its protein product is CAWSNRDRGSQPQHF. The V and J genes are TRBV30 and TRBJ1-5, with 8 bases that match TRBD1. Germline lookup yields CDR1 GTSNPN and CDR2 SVGIG (reference sequence). The trim removed 2 bases at V and 6 bases at J, leaving 9 bases unmatched. The CDR3 loop spans 15 amino acids.

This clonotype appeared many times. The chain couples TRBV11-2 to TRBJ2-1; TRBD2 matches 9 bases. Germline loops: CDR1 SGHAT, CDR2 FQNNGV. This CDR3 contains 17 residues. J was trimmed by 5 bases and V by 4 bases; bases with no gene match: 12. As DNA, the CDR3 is TGTGCCAGCAGCTCCCAGTCTGGTCTAGCGGGGAACAATGAGCAGTTCTTC. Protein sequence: CASSSQSGLAGNNEQFF.

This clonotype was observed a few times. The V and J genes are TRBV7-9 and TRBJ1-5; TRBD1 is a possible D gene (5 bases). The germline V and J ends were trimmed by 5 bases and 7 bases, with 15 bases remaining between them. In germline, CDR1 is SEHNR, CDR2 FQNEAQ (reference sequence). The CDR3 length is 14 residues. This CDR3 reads CASSGGWGNQPQHF. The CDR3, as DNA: TGTGCCAGCAGCGGTGGGTGGGGGAACCAGCCCCAGCATTTT.

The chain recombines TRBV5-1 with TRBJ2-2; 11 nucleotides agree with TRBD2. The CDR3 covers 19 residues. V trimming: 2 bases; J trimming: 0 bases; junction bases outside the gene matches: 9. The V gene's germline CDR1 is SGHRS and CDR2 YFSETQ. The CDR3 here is CASSFNFGLAGPNTGELFF. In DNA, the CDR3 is TGCGCCAGCAGCTTCAATTTCGGACTAGCGGGCCCGAACACCGGGGAGCTGTTTTTT.

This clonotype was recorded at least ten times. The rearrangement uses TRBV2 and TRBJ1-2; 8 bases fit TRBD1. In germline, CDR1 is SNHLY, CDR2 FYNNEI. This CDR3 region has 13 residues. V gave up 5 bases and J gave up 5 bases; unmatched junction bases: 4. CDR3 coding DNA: TGTGCCAGCAGTTGGACAGGGCGGTATGGCTACACCTTC. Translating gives CASSWTGRYGYTF.

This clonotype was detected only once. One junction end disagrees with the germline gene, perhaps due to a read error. The CDR3 sequence is CANSAVPGTSDNEQFF. The CDR3 DNA follows: TGTGCCAACAGCGCCGTTCCCGGGACTAGCGACAATGAGCAGTTCTTC. The chain employs TRBV7-9 and TRBJ2-1; TRBD2 agrees at 10 bases. Germline values: CDR1 SEHNR, CDR2 FQNEAQ (reference sequence). The CDR3 runs to 16 residues.

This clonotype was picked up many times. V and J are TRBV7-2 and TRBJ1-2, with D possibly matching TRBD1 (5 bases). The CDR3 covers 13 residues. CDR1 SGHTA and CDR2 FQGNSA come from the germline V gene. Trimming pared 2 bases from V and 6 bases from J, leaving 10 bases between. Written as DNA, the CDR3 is TGTGCCAGCAGCTTACAGGGTCAGGATGGCTACACCTTC. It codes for CASSLQGQDGYTF.

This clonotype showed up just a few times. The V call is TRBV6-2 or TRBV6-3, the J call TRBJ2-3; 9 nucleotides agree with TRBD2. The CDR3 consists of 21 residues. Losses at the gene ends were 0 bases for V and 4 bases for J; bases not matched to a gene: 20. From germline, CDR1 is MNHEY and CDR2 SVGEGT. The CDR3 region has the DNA TGTGCCAGCAGTTACTCTATTCGGTTAGGTAGCGGGAGAAGTTGGCCAGATACGCAGTATTTT. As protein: CASSYSIRLGSGRSWPDTQYF.

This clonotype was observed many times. In DNA, the CDR3 is TGTGCCAGCCTCGCAGGGCCGGGGGAGCAGTTCTTC. Its protein product is CASLAGPGEQFF. The V and J genes are TRBV3-1 and TRBJ2-1; either TRBD1 or TRBD2 may fit D (5 bases each). CDR3 size: 12 residues. V was clipped by 8 bases and J by 10 bases, with 15 bases between them. The germline V gene has CDR1 LGHDT and CDR2 YNNKEL (reference sequence).

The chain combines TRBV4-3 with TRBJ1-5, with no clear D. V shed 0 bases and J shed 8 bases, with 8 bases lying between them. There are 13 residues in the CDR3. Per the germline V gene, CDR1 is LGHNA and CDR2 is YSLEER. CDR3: CASSQDIHEPQHF. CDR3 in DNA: TGCGCCAGCAGCCAAGATATCCATGAGCCCCAGCATTTT.

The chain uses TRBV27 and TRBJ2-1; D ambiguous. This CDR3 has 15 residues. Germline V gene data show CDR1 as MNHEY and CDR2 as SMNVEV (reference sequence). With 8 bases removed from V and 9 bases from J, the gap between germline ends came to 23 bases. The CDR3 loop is CASQLWSEYNAEQFF. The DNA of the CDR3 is TGTGCCAGCCAGTTGTGGAGTGAGTACAACGCTGAGCAGTTCTTC.

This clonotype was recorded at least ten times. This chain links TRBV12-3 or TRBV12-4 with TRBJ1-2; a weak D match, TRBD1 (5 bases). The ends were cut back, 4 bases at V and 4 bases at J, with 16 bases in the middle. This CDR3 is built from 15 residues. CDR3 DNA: TGTGCCAGCAGTTCTTCTGGGGCAGTGGTCTATGGCTACACCTTC. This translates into CASSSSGAVVYGYTF.

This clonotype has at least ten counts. The CDR3 DNA sequence: TGCGCCAGCAGTGGGCTGAGCGTGAACACCGGGGAGCTGTTTTTT. Amino acid sequence: CASSGLSVNTGELFF. This chain uses TRBV10-2 with TRBJ2-2; D is ambiguous. V lost 4 bases and J 1 base, leaving 10 bases between the germline ends. Germline V gives CDR1 WSHSY, CDR2 SAAADI. The CDR3 sequence is 15 residues long.

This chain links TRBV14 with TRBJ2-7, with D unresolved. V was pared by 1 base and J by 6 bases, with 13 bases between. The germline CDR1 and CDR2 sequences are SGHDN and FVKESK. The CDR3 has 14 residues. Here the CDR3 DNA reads TGTGCCAGCAGCCAAGGGCGCCAAATCGGCGAGCAGTACTTC. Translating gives CASSQGRQIGEQYF.

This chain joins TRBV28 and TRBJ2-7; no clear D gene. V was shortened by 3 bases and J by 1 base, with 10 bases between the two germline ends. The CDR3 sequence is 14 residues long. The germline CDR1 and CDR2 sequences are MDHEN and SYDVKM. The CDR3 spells CASSLLGASYEQYF. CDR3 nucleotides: TGTGCCAGCAGTTTGTTAGGCGCGTCCTACGAGCAGTACTTC.